This T cell receptor beta chain derives from a study of early T cells in non-severe SARS-CoV-2 infection. The V gene's germline CDR1 is SEHNR and CDR2 FQNEAQ (reference sequence). CDR3 length: 19 amino acids. Trimming took 2 bases from V and 6 from J; bases not matched to a gene: 20. In TCRdb, the 5' RACE reads were re-called with MiXCR into one record per CDR3 protein. The data show 70,000 to 90,000 distinct CDR3 sequences, with 15% to 17% seen just once and 9% to 15% held by the top ten. This clonotype was observed at least ten times. The chain carries TRBV7-9 and TRBJ2-7, with 9 positions matching TRBD2. The receptor was derived from an adult who was a healthcare worker with PCR-confirmed SARS-CoV-2 infection or an uninfected control (not recorded which). The sequencing sample was made of whole blood. The CDR3 loop reads CASSLSLPSGGVAGVEQYF. CDR3 nucleotide sequence: TGTGCCAGCAGCTTATCTCTGCCGTCAGGTGGGGTAGCGGGAGTCGAGCAGTACTTC.